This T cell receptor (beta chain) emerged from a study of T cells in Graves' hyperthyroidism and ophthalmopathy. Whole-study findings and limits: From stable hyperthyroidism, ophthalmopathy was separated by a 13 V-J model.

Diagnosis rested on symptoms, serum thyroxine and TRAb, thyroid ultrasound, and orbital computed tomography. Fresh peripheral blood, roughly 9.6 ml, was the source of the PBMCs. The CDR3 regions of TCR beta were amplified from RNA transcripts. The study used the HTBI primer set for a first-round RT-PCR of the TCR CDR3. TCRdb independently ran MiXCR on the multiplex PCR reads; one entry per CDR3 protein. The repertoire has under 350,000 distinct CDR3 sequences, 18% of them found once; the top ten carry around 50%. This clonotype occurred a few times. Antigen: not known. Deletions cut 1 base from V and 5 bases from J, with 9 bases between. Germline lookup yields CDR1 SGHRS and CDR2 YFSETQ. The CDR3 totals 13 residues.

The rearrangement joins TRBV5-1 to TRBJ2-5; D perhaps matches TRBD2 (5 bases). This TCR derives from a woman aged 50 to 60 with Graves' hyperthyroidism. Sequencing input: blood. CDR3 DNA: TGCGCCAGCAGCTTGTGGCCGGGGGAGACCCAGTACTTC. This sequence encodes CASSLWPGETQYF. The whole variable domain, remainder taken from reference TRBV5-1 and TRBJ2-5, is KAGVTQTPRYLIKTRGQQVTLSCSPISGHRSVSWYQQTPGQGLQFLFEYFSETQRNKGNFPGRFSGRQFSNSRSEMNVSTLELGDSALYLCASSLWPGETQYFGPGTRLLVL.